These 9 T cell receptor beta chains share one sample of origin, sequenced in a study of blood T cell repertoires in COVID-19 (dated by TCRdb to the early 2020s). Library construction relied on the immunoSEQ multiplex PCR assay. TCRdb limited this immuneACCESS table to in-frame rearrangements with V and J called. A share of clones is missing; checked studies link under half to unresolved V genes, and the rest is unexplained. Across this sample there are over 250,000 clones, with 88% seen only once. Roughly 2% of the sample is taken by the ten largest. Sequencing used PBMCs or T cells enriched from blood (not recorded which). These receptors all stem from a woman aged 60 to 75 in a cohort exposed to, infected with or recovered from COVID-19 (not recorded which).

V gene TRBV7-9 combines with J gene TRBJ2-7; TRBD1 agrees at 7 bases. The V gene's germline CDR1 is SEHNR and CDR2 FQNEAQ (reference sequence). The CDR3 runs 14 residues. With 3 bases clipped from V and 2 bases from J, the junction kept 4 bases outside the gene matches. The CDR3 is CASSFRDSPYEQYF. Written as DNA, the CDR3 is TGTGCCAGCAGCTTTCGGGACAGTCCCTACGAGCAGTACTTC. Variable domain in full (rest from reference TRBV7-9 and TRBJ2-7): DTGVSQNPRHKITKRGQNVTFRCDPISEHNRLYWYRQTLGQGPEFLTYFQNEAQLEKSRLLSDRFSAERPKGSFSTLEIQRTEQGDSAMYLCASSFRDSPYEQYFGPGTRLTVT.

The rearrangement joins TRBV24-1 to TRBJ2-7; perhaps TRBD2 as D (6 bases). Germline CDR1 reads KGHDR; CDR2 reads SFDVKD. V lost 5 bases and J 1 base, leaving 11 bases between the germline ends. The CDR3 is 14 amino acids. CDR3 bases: TGTGCCACCAGTGTGGGCGGGGAGTCCTACGAGCAGTACTTC. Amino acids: CATSVGGESYEQYF.

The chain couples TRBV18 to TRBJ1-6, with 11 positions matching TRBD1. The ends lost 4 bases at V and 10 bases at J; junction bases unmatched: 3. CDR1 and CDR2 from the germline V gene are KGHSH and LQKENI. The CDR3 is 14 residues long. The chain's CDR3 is CASSQGTGGSPLHF. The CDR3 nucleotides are TGTGCCAGCTCACAAGGGACAGGGGGATCACCCCTCCACTTT.

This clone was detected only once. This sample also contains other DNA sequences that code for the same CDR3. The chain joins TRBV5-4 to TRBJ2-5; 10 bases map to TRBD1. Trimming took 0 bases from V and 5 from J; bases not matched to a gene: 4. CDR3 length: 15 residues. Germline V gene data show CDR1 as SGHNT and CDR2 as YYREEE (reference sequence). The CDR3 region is CASSLGQGARETQYF. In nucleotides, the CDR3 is TGTGCCAGCAGCTTGGGACAGGGGGCTCGGGAGACCCAGTACTTC.

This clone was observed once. CDR3 residues: CASSPSGGTRNYGYTF. The CDR3 DNA reads as TGTGCCAGCAGCCCTAGCGGGGGAACGCGGAACTATGGCTACACCTTC. V gene TRBV7-3 combines with J gene TRBJ1-2, with D possibly TRBD1 on 5 matching bases. The CDR3 length is 16 residues. V lost 5 bases to trimming and J lost 2 bases, with 18 bases between them. Germline loops: CDR1 SGHTA, CDR2 FQGTGA.

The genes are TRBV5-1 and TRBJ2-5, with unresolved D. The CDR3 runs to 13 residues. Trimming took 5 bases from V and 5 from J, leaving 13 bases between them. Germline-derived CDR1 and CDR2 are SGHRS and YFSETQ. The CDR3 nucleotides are TGCGCCAGCAGTAATGGCCGGAGCGAGACCCAGTACTTC. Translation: CASSNGRSETQYF.

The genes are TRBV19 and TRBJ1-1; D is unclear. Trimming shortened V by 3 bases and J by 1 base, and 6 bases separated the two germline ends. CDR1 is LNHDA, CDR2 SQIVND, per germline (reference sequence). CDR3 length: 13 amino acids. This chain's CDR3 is CASSIPGNTEAFF. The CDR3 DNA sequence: TGTGCCAGTAGTATCCCAGGGAACACTGAAGCTTTCTTT.

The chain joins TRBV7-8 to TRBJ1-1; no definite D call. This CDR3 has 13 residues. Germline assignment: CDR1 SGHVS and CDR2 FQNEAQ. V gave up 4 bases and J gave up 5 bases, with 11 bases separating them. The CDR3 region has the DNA TGTGCCAGCAGCTCACGTGAGGGAACTGAAGCTTTCTTT. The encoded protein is CASSSREGTEAFF. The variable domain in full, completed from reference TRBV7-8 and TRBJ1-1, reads GAGVSQSPRYKVAKRGQDVALRCDPISGHVSLFWYQQALGQGPEFLTYFQNEAQLDKSGLPSDRFFAERPEGSVSTLKIQRTQQEDSAVYLCASSSREGTEAFFGQGTRLTVV.

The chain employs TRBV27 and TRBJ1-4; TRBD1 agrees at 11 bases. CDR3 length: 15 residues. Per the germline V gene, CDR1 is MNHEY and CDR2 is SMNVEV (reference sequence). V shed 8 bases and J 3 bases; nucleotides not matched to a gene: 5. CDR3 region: CASADRGLANEKLFF. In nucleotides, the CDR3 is TGTGCCAGCGCGGACAGGGGGCTGGCTAATGAAAAACTGTTTTTT.